These 2 T cell receptor beta chains were sequenced from one sample in a study of T-cell memory formation after mild COVID-19. Using its own MiXCR run on the 5' RACE reads, TCRdb lists one record per CDR3 protein. Among roughly 150,000 distinct CDR3 sequences listed, approximately 14% were seen once. The specimen sequenced was PBMCs or a T cell subset sorted from them (not recorded which). The receptors derive from an adult woman who had mild COVID-19 (a few samples of this study predate the infection). Cell type and time point are not known.

The chain combines TRBV7-8 with TRBJ2-3, with D possibly being TRBD2 (5 bases). The CDR3 spans 15 residues. From germline, CDR1 is SGHVS and CDR2 FQNEAQ. V was pared by 2 bases and J by 10 bases, with 19 bases between. Written as DNA, the CDR3 is TGTGCCAGCAGCTTATATACAGCGCCGGGATGGGCGCAGTATTTT. Amino acids: CASSLYTAPGWAQYF.

This clonotype has at least ten counts. The J gene is TRBJ2-7, the V gene TRBV27, with D hard to call. Germline loops: CDR1 MNHEY, CDR2 SMNVEV (reference sequence). This CDR3 spans 12 amino acids. Trimming removed 2 bases at V and 4 bases at J, with 6 bases between. CDR3 nucleotide sequence: TGTGCCAGCAGTTTAAATAGTTACGAGCAGTACTTC. Translating it yields CASSLNSYEQYF.